Listed below are T cell receptor beta chains from one sample, sequenced in a study of shared clonotypes between healthy human individuals. Data came from immunoSEQ multiplex PCR; TCRdb stores just in-frame clones and leaves some out. This sample carries about 2.1 million clones, 85% to 95% of them seen once, and the ten largest clones take approximately 1.7%. The sample taken for sequencing was naive CD8+ T cells from PBMCs. The receptors were sampled from a man aged 18-30 years in good health. Some clones in this sample may be carry-over from other donors' samples. Both conserved end residues are part of each CDR3. D genes are given only for firm matches. Only some rows state a clone size, as once, few, many or a class for expanded clones.

clone size: NA
D gene: NA
V gene: TRBV30
J gene: TRBJ1-2
CDR3 DNA: TGTGCCTGGAGTGGGGGGGCCAGCTATGGCTACACCTTC
CDR3 protein: CAWSGGASYGYTF

clone size: NA
D gene: NA
V gene: TRBV28
J gene: TRBJ2-3
CDR3 DNA: TGTGCCAGCAAGGTACGAGCCAGCACAGATACGCAGTATTTT
CDR3 protein: CASKVRASTDTQYF

clone size: NA
D gene: NA
V gene: TRBV7-9
J gene: TRBJ1-1
CDR3 DNA: TGTGCCAGCAGCTTAGCCAGGGGAGGAAGGGGAGCTTTCTTT
CDR3 protein: CASSLARGGRGAFF

clone size: NA
D gene: NA
V gene: TRBV5-1
J gene: TRBJ2-6
CDR3 DNA: TGCGCCAGCAATCACGGCACCTCTGGGGCCAACGTCCTGACTTTC
CDR3 protein: CASNHGTSGANVLTF

clone size: NA
D gene: NA
V gene: TRBV12-5
J gene: TRBJ1-2
CDR3 DNA: TGTGCTAGTGGTTTGGTACCCCCCTCCGGGACCGAGAACTATGGCTACACCTTC
CDR3 protein: CASGLVPPSGTENYGYTF

clone size: NA
D gene: TRBD1
V gene: TRBV7-2
J gene: TRBJ1-6
CDR3 DNA: TGTGCCAGCAGATCACGGGACAGGGGCTATAATTCACCCCTCCACTTT
CDR3 protein: CASRSRDRGYNSPLHF

clone size: NA
D gene: NA
V gene: TRBV7-3
J gene: TRBJ2-1
CDR3 DNA: TGTGCCAGCAGCTTCGGCTCAGGCCGGCTGAACTACAATGAGCAGTTCTTC
CDR3 protein: CASSFGSGRLNYNEQFF

clone size: NA
D gene: TRBD2
V gene: TRBV9
J gene: TRBJ2-1
CDR3 DNA: TGTGCCAGCAGCCCGGGGGGAGCGGCGCGCAATGAGCAGTTCTTC
CDR3 protein: CASSPGGAARNEQFF

clone size: NA
D gene: NA
V gene: TRBV19
J gene: TRBJ2-1
CDR3 DNA: TGTGCCAGTAGTATAGGGTCCGGGGGGCACGATGAGCAGTTCTTC
CDR3 protein: CASSIGSGGHDEQFF

clone size: NA
D gene: TRBD2
V gene: TRBV15
J gene: TRBJ2-1
CDR3 DNA: TGTGCCACCAGCCGCACTAGCGGGGGTTACAATGAGCAGTTCTTC
CDR3 protein: CATSRTSGGYNEQFF

clone size: NA
D gene: NA
V gene: TRBV6-5
J gene: TRBJ2-7
CDR3 DNA: TGTGCCAGCAGTTATCGGGAGTCCTACGAGCAGTACTTC
CDR3 protein: CASSYRESYEQYF

clone size: NA
D gene: NA
V gene: TRBV14
J gene: TRBJ2-3
CDR3 DNA: TGTGCCAGCAGCCACCGATCTACAGATACGCAGTATTTT
CDR3 protein: CASSHRSTDTQYF

clone size: NA
D gene: NA
V gene: TRBV28
J gene: TRBJ2-1
CDR3 DNA: TGTGCCAGCAGTTTGAGACTGACGAAGGATGAGCAGTTCTTC
CDR3 protein: CASSLRLTKDEQFF

clone size: NA
D gene: TRBD1
V gene: TRBV7-9
J gene: TRBJ1-1
CDR3 DNA: TGTGCCAGCAGCGGGGACAGAGTTTTGAACACTGAAGCTTTCTTT
CDR3 protein: CASSGDRVLNTEAFF

clone size: NA
D gene: TRBD2
V gene: TRBV28
J gene: TRBJ2-7
CDR3 DNA: TGTGCCAGCAGTTTAAGTCGCACGGGAGGCCTCTACGAGCAGTACTTC
CDR3 protein: CASSLSRTGGLYEQYF

clone size: NA
D gene: NA
V gene: TRBV15
J gene: TRBJ1-1
CDR3 DNA: TGTGCCACCAGCGTCGGGGCGGCTGAAGCTTTCTTT
CDR3 protein: CATSVGAAEAFF

clone size: NA
D gene: NA
V gene: TRBV28
J gene: TRBJ2-5
CDR3 DNA: TGTGCCAGCAGCCTCATCATCGGGGAGACCCAGTACTTC
CDR3 protein: CASSLIIGETQYF

clone size: NA
D gene: NA
V gene: TRBV5-6
J gene: TRBJ1-4
CDR3 DNA: TGTGCCAGCAGCACCCTGGCGGCGAACTCAAAGGAAAAACTGTTTTTT
CDR3 protein: CASSTLAANSKEKLFF

clone size: NA
D gene: NA
V gene: TRBV2
J gene: TRBJ1-2
CDR3 DNA: TGTGCCAGCATTGAGGGGTTAGTTGGCTACACCTTC
CDR3 protein: CASIEGLVGYTF

clone size: NA
D gene: TRBD1
V gene: TRBV27
J gene: TRBJ2-6
CDR3 DNA: TGTGCCAGCAGTTCGGGGACAGGGGACTCTGGGGCCAACGTCCTGACTTTC
CDR3 protein: CASSSGTGDSGANVLTF

clone size: NA
D gene: NA
V gene: TRBV27
J gene: TRBJ2-7
CDR3 DNA: TGTGCCAGCAGTCCGCCCGGACCTCTGAGAGGGCAGTACTTC
CDR3 protein: CASSPPGPLRGQYF

clone size: NA
D gene: NA
V gene: TRBV5-6
J gene: TRBJ1-2
CDR3 DNA: TGTGCCAGCAGCCTTCGTGGCGTCAGCTACACCTTC
CDR3 protein: CASSLRGVSYTF

clone size: NA
D gene: NA
V gene: TRBV7-8
J gene: TRBJ2-5
CDR3 DNA: TGTGCCAGCAGCTTAGCGGGAGAGGGAGAGACCCAGTACTTC
CDR3 protein: CASSLAGEGETQYF

clone size: NA
D gene: NA
V gene: TRBV4-3
J gene: TRBJ2-7
CDR3 DNA: TGCGCCAGCAGCCAAGATGTTACGTCAGACGGGTTCTACGAGCAGTACTTC
CDR3 protein: CASSQDVTSDGFYEQYF

clone size: once
D gene: NA
V gene: TRBV7-2
J gene: TRBJ2-3
CDR3 DNA: TGTGCCAGCAGCTTACTGCGGGAAGATACGCAGTATTTT
CDR3 protein: CASSLLREDTQYF

clone size: NA
D gene: NA
V gene: TRBV6-6
J gene: TRBJ2-2
CDR3 DNA: TGTGCCAGCAGTTACGTACAGGGAGACACCGGGGAGCTGTTTTTT
CDR3 protein: CASSYVQGDTGELFF

clone size: NA
D gene: NA
V gene: TRBV19
J gene: TRBJ1-3
CDR3 DNA: TGTGCCAGTGGGGGCTTTGGAAACACCATATATTTT
CDR3 protein: CASGGFGNTIYF

clone size: NA
D gene: NA
V gene: TRBV9
J gene: TRBJ2-7
CDR3 DNA: TGTGCCAGCAGCGTAGGGCACGGGAACTACGAGCAGTACTTC
CDR3 protein: CASSVGHGNYEQYF

clone size: NA
D gene: NA
V gene: TRBV9
J gene: TRBJ1-1
CDR3 DNA: TGTGCCAGCAGCGTAGGTAGTACGATGAACACTGAAGCTTTCTTT
CDR3 protein: CASSVGSTMNTEAFF

clone size: NA
D gene: NA
V gene: TRBV7-3
J gene: TRBJ1-1
CDR3 DNA: TGTGCCAGCAGCCCTGACCCCAGGGGCACTGAAGCTTTCTTT
CDR3 protein: CASSPDPRGTEAFF

clone size: once
D gene: NA
V gene: TRBV11-2
J gene: TRBJ2-1
CDR3 DNA: TGTGCCAGCAGCTTAGGCTTCGGTTCCGAGCAGTTCTTC
CDR3 protein: CASSLGFGSEQFF

clone size: NA
D gene: NA
V gene: TRBV11-2
J gene: TRBJ2-2
CDR3 DNA: TGTGCCAGCAGCTTAGCCCCGGGGGATTTTCTAAACACCGGGGAGCTGTTTTTT
CDR3 protein: CASSLAPGDFLNTGELFF

clone size: NA
D gene: TRBD2
V gene: TRBV6-1
J gene: TRBJ2-3
CDR3 DNA: TGTGCCAGCAGTGAAGCGACTAGCGGATTCACAGATACGCAGTATTTT
CDR3 protein: CASSEATSGFTDTQYF

clone size: NA
D gene: NA
V gene: TRBV7-9
J gene: TRBJ1-2
CDR3 DNA: TGTGCCAGCAGCGCCGTAGGGGCGCCTGGCTACACCTTC
CDR3 protein: CASSAVGAPGYTF

clone size: NA
D gene: NA
V gene: TRBV28
J gene: TRBJ1-3
CDR3 DNA: TGTGCCAGCAGTTTCGATGCTGGAAACACCATATATTTT
CDR3 protein: CASSFDAGNTIYF

clone size: NA
D gene: NA
V gene: TRBV4-1
J gene: TRBJ1-5
CDR3 DNA: TGCGCCAGCAGCCAAGGTACTCGGGAGCCCCAGCATTTT
CDR3 protein: CASSQGTREPQHF

clone size: once
D gene: TRBD2
V gene: TRBV7-9
J gene: TRBJ2-3
CDR3 DNA: TGTGCCAGCAGCTTAAGCGGGAGTGTGACAGATACGCAGTATTTT
CDR3 protein: CASSLSGSVTDTQYF

clone size: NA
D gene: TRBD1
V gene: TRBV27
J gene: TRBJ2-7
CDR3 DNA: TGTGCCAGCAGTCGATCCGGGACAGGGCCCTACGAGCAGTACTTC
CDR3 protein: CASSRSGTGPYEQYF

clone size: NA
D gene: NA
V gene: TRBV2
J gene: TRBJ2-7
CDR3 DNA: TGTGCCACCCACAACCGGGACGGATACTACGAGCAGTACTTC
CDR3 protein: CATHNRDGYYEQYF

clone size: once
D gene: NA
V gene: TRBV10-3
J gene: TRBJ1-2
CDR3 DNA: TGTGCCATCAGTGAGTCCCAGCTTTATGGCTACACCTTC
CDR3 protein: CAISESQLYGYTF

clone size: NA
D gene: NA
V gene: TRBV10-2
J gene: TRBJ2-7
CDR3 DNA: TGCGCCAGCAGGGGGGTAGAGGGAGATTCCTACGAGCAGTACTTC
CDR3 protein: CASRGVEGDSYEQYF

clone size: NA
D gene: NA
V gene: TRBV13
J gene: TRBJ1-1
CDR3 DNA: TGTGCCAGCAGCGGAAGGGGGGCCCTGAACACTGAAGCTTTCTTT
CDR3 protein: CASSGRGALNTEAFF

clone size: NA
D gene: NA
V gene: TRBV5-8
J gene: TRBJ2-1
CDR3 DNA: TGTGCCAGCAGCGGGGGAGGAGGCTCCTACAATGAGCAGTTCTTC
CDR3 protein: CASSGGGGSYNEQFF

clone size: NA
D gene: NA
V gene: TRBV9
J gene: TRBJ1-2
CDR3 DNA: TGTGCCAGCAGCCCAGGTAGAGGGATTTCGGGACGGTCCTATGGCTACACCTTC
CDR3 protein: CASSPGRGISGRSYGYTF

clone size: few
D gene: NA
V gene: TRBV15
J gene: TRBJ1-1
CDR3 DNA: TGTGCCACCAGCAGAGATCGTCAGCAGAACACTGAAGCTTTCTTT
CDR3 protein: CATSRDRQQNTEAFF

clone size: NA
D gene: NA
V gene: TRBV5-5
J gene: TRBJ2-4
CDR3 DNA: TGTGCCAGCAGCTTGAATACAGGCGGGCTGAGGGTCCTAGCCAAAAACATTCAGTACTTC
CDR3 protein: CASSLNTGGLRVLAKNIQYF

clone size: NA
D gene: NA
V gene: TRBV19
J gene: TRBJ2-7
CDR3 DNA: TGTGCCAGTAGTATCTTTCATGGTCGATACGAGCAGTACTTC
CDR3 protein: CASSIFHGRYEQYF

clone size: NA
D gene: NA
V gene: TRBV7-6
J gene: TRBJ2-3
CDR3 DNA: TGTGCCAGCAGCCCCCTGGGGTCGAGAGATACGCAGTATTTT
CDR3 protein: CASSPLGSRDTQYF

clone size: NA
D gene: NA
V gene: TRBV5-6
J gene: TRBJ2-7
CDR3 DNA: TGTGCCAGCAGCTTGCAACCCAGCTCCTACGAGCAGTACTTC
CDR3 protein: CASSLQPSSYEQYF

clone size: once
D gene: NA
V gene: TRBV29-1
J gene: TRBJ1-5
CDR3 DNA: TGCAGCGTTATCACCGGGACGGGGGGACAGCCCCAGCATTTT
CDR3 protein: CSVITGTGGQPQHF

clone size: NA
D gene: TRBD1
V gene: TRBV7-9
J gene: TRBJ1-1
CDR3 DNA: TGTGCCAGCAGCTTAAGGGACAGCCAGAACACTGAAGCTTTCTTT
CDR3 protein: CASSLRDSQNTEAFF

clone size: NA
D gene: NA
V gene: TRBV27
J gene: TRBJ2-7
CDR3 DNA: TGTGCCAGCAGCGCACATCAGGGAACCTACGAGCAGTACTTC
CDR3 protein: CASSAHQGTYEQYF

clone size: few
D gene: NA
V gene: TRBV7-9
J gene: TRBJ2-7
CDR3 DNA: TGTGCCAGCAGCCCCGGGGCCTACGAGCAGTACTTC
CDR3 protein: CASSPGAYEQYF